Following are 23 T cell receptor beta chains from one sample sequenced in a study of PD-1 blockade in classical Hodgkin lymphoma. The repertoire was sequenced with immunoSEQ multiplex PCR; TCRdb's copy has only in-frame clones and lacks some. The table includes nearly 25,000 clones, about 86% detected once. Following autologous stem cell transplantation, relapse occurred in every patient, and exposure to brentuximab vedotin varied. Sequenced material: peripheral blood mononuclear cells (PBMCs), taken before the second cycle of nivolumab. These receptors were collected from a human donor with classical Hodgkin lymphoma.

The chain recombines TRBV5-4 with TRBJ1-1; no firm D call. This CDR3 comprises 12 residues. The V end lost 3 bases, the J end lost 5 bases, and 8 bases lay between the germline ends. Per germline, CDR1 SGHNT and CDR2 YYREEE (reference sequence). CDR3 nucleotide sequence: TGTGCCAGCAGCTCTATCACTACTGAAGCTTTCTTT. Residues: CASSSITTEAFF.

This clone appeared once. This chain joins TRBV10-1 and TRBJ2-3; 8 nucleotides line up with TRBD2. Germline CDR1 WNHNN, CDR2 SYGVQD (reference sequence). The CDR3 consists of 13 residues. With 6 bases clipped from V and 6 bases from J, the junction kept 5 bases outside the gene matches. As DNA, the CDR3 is TGCGCCAGCAGCGGGGGGGGTATGGATACGCAGTATTTT. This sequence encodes CASSGGGMDTQYF.

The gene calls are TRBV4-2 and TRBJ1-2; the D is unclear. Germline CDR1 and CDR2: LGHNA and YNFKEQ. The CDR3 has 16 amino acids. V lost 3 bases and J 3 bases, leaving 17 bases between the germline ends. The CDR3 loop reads CASSQETGRTHYGYTF. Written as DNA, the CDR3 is TGTGCCAGCAGCCAGGAGACGGGGAGGACGCACTATGGCTACACCTTC.

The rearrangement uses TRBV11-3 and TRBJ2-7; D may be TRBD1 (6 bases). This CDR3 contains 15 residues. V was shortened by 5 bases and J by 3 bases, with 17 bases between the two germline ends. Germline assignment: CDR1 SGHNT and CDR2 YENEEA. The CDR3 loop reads CASSPSRTGNYEQYF. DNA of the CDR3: TGTGCCAGCAGCCCCTCGCGAACAGGGAACTACGAGCAGTACTTC.

The CDR3 protein is CASSQERTASNYGYTF. The CDR3, as DNA: TGCGCCAGCAGCCAAGAGCGGACCGCCTCTAACTATGGCTACACCTTC. The chain uses TRBV4-1 and TRBJ1-2; D remains unclear. The germline V gene has CDR1 MGHRA and CDR2 YSYEKL. Trimming removed 0 bases at V and 0 bases at J, with 11 bases between. The CDR3 totals 16 residues.

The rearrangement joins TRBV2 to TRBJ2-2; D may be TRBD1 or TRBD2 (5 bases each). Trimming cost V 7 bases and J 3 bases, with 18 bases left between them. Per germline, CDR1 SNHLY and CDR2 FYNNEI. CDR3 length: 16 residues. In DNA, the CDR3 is TGTGCCAGCACCCTGAACGGGGAAGGGGACACCGGGGAGCTGTTTTTT. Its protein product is CASTLNGEGDTGELFF.

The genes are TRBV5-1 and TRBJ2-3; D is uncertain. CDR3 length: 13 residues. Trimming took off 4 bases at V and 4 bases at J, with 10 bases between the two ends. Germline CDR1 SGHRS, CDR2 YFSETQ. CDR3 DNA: TGCGCCAGCAGCGCGTACGGGTCAGATACGCAGTATTTT. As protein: CASSAYGSDTQYF.

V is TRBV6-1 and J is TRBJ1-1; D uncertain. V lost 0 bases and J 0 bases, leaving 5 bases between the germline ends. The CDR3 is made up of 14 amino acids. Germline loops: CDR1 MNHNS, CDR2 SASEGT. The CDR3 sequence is CASSEARVNTEAFF. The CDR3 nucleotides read TGTGCCAGCAGTGAAGCGCGGGTGAACACTGAAGCTTTCTTT.

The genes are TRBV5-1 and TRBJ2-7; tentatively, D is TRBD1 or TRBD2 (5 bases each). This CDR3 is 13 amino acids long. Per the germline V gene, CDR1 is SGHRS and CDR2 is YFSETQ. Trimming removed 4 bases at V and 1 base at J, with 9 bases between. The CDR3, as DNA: TGCGCCAGCAGCCGAGAGGGGTCCTACGAGCAGTACTTC. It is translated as CASSREGSYEQYF.

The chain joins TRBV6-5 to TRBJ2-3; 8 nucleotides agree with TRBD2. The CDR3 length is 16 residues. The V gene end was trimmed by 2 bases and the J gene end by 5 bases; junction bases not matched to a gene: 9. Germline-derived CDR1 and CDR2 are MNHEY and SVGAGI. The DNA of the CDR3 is TGTGCCAGCAGTTACGCAGCGGGAGAGATCGAAGATACGCAGTATTTT. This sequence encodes CASSYAAGEIEDTQYF.

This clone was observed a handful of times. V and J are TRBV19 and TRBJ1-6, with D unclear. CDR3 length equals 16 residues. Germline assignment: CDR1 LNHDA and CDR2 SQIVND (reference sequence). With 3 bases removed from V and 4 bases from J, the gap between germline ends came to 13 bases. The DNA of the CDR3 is TGTGCCAGTAGTATCGCTGGAGCCTCTTATAATTCACCCCTCCACTTT. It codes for CASSIAGASYNSPLHF. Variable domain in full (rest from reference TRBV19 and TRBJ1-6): DGGITQSPKYLFRKEGQNVTLSCEQNLNHDAMYWYRQDPGQGLRLIYYSQIVNDFQKGDIAEGYSVSREKKESFPLTVTSAQKNPTAFYLCASSIAGASYNSPLHFGNGTRLTVT.

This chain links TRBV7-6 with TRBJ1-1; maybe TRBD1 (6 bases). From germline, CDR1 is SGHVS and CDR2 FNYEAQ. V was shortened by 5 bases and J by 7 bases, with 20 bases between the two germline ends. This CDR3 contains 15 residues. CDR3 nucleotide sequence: TGTGCCAGCAGCCCGAAACCCGACAGGTTCGGTGAAGCTTTCTTT. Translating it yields CASSPKPDRFGEAFF.

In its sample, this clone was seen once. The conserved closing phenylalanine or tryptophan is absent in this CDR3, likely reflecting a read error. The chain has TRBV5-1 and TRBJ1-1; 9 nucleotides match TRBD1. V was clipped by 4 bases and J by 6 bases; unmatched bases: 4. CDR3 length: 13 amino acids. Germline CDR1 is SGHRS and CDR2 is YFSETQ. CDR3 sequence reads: CASSAGTGPEAFL. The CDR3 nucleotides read TGCGCCAGCAGCGCCGGGACAGGGCCTGAAGCTTTCCTT.

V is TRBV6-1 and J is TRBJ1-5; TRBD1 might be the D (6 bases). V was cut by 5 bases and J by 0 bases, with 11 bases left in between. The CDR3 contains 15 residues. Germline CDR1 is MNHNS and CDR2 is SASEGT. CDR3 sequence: CASSRQEYSNQPQHF. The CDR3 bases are TGTGCCAGCAGTAGACAGGAGTATAGCAATCAGCCCCAGCATTTT.

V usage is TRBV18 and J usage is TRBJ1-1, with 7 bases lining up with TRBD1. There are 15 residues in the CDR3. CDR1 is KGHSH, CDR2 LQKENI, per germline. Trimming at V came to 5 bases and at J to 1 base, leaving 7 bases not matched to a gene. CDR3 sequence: CASSSKGAANTEAFF. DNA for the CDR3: TGTGCCAGCTCATCAAAGGGGGCAGCGAACACTGAAGCTTTCTTT.

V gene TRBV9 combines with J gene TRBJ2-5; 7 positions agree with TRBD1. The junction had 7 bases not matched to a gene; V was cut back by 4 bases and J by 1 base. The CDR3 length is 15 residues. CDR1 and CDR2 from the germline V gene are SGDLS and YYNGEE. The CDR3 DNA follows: TGTGCCAGCAGCCCAGGGACAGCCGGCCAAGAGACCCAGTACTTC. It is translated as CASSPGTAGQETQYF.

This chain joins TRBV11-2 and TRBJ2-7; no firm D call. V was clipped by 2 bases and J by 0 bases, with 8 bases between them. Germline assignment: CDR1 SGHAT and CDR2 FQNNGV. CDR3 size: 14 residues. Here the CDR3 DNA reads TGTGCCAGCAGCTTATCAAGGAGCTCCTACGAGCAGTACTTC. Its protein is CASSLSRSSYEQYF.

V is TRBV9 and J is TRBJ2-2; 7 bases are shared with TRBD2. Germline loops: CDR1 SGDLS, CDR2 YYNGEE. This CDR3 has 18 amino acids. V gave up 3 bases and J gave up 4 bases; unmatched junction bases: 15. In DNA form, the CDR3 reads TGTGCCAGCAGCGCCCAATATCGGACTAGTCGGAGCACCGGGGAGCTGTTTTTT. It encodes CASSAQYRTSRSTGELFF.

The CDR3 reads CASSEARYEQYF. For the CDR3, the DNA is TGTGCCAGCAGTGAGGCCCGCTATGAGCAGTACTTC. The V and J genes are TRBV2 and TRBJ2-7, with D uncertain. Per germline, CDR1 SNHLY and CDR2 FYNNEI. The CDR3 covers 12 residues. V gave up 3 bases and J gave up 7 bases, with 10 bases separating them.

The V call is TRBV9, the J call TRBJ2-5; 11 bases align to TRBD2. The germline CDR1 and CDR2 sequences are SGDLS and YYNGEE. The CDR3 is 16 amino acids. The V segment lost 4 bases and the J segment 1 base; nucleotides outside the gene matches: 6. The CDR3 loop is CASSPRLAGLQETQYF. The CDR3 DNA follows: TGTGCCAGCAGCCCCCGACTAGCGGGGCTCCAAGAGACCCAGTACTTC. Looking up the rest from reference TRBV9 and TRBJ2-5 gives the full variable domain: DSGVTQTPKHLITATGQRVTLRCSPRSGDLSVYWYQQSLDQGLQFLIQYYNGEERAKGNILERFSAQQFPDLHSELNLSSLELGDSALYFCASSPRLAGLQETQYFGPGTRLLVL.

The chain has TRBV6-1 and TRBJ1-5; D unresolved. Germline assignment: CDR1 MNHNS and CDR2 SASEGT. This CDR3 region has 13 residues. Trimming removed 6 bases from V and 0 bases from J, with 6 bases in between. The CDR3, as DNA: TGTGCCAGCAGCACCATTAGCAATCAGCCCCAGCATTTT. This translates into CASSTISNQPQHF.

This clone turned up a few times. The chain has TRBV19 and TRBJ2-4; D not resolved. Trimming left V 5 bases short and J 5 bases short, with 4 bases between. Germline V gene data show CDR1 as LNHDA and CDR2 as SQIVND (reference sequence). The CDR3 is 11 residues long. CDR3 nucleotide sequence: TGTGCCAGTAGTTCGGAAAACATTCAGTACTTC. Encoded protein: CASSSENIQYF.

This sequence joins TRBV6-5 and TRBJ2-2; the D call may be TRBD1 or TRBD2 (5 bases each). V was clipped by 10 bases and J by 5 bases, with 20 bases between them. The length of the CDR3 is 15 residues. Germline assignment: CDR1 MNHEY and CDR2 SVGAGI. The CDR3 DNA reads TGTGCCACCCTTCGAGGGGCAGGAAGTACCGGGGAGCTGTTTTTT. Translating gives CATLRGAGSTGELFF.